The text below deals with one T cell receptor (beta chain). The germline gene is not matched at one end of the junction; a read error may be the cause. Libraries were prepared by immunoSEQ multiplex PCR; TCRdb keeps only in-frame clonotypes and omits some of them. The profile shows around 29,000 clones, around 88% of them singletons. This record belongs to a study of OX40 agonist ivuxolimab in advanced cancers. Turning to the study itself: Under the entry rules, prior anti-PD-1, anti-PD-L1 or anti-CTLA-4 therapy was allowed, and approximately 40% had some.

The sequenced sample was CD4+ or CD8+ T cells sorted from blood, obtained in a trial of the OX40 agonist ivuxolimab. This sequence originates from an adult with an advanced solid tumor such as melanoma, head and neck, liver or kidney cancer.

The CDR3 spells CASSLEGSIDTQYF. CDR3 in DNA: TGTGCCAGCAGCTTAGAGGGCAGCATAGATACGCAGTATTTT. The chain joins TRBV11-3 to TRBJ2-3, with D unresolved. The CDR3 consists of 14 residues. Germline V gives CDR1 SGHNT, CDR2 YENEEA.